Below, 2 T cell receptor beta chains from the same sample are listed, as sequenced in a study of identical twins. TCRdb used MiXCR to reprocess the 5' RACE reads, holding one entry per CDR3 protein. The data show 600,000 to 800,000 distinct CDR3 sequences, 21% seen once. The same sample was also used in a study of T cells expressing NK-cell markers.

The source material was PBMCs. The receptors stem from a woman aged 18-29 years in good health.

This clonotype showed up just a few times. The CDR3 loop is CASSWVGLAGGPDNEQFF. The CDR3 DNA reads TGTGCCAGCAGTTGGGTCGGACTAGCGGGAGGGCCAGACAATGAGCAGTTCTTC. The V and J genes are TRBV27 and TRBJ2-1, with 15 positions matching TRBD2. The length of the CDR3 is 18 residues. The germline V gene has CDR1 MNHEY and CDR2 SMNVEV (reference sequence). Germline trimming cut 4 bases from V and 5 bases from J; bases unmatched to any gene: 9.

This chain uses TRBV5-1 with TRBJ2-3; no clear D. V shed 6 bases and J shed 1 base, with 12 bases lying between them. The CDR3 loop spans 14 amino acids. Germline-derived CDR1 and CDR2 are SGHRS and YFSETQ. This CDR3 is CASKRAPGTDTQYF. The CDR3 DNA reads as TGCGCCAGCAAACGAGCCCCCGGCACAGATACGCAGTATTTT.